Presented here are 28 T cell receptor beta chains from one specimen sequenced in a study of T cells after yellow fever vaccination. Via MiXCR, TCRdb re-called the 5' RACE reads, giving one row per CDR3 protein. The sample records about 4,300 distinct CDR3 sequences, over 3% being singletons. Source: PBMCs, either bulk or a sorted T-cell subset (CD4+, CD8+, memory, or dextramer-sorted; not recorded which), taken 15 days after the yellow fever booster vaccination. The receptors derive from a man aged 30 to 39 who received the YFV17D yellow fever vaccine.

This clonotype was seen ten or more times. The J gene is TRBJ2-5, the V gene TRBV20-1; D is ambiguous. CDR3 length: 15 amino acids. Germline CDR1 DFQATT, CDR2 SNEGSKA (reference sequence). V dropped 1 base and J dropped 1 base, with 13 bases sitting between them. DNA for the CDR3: TGCAGTGCTAGAGGTACTATGACCAGCCAAGAGACCCAGTACTTC. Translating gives CSARGTMTSQETQYF.

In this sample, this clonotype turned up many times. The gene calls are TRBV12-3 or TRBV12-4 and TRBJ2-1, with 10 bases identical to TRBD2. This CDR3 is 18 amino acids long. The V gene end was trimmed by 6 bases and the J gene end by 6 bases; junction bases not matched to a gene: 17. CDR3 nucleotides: TGTGCCAGCAGCCGCACATCCCGCCTAGCGGGAGATGCCAATGAGCAGTTCTTC. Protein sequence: CASSRTSRLAGDANEQFF.

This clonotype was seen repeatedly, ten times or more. CDR3 amino acids: CASRFRTSGTYEQYF. The CDR3 DNA sequence: TGTGCCAGCAGGTTCCGGACTAGCGGAACCTACGAGCAGTACTTC. The chain recombines TRBV27 with TRBJ2-7; 10 bases are a match to TRBD2. Germline trimming cut 6 bases from V and 2 bases from J; bases unmatched to any gene: 7. CDR1 and CDR2 from the germline V gene are MNHEY and SMNVEV (reference sequence). The CDR3 is made up of 15 amino acids.

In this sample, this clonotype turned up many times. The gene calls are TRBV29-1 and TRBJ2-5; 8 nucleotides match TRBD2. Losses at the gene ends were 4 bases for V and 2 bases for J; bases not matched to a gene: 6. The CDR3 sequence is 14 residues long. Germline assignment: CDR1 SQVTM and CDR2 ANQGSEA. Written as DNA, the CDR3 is TGCAGCGTTGTACCTAGCGGGTTACAAGAGACCCAGTACTTC. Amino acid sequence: CSVVPSGLQETQYF.

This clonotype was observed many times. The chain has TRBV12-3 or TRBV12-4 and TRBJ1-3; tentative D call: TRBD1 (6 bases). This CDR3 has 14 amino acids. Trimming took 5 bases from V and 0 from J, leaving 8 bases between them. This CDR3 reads CASSLQGSGNTIYF. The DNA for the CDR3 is TGTGCCAGCAGTCTACAGGGCTCTGGAAACACCATATATTTT.

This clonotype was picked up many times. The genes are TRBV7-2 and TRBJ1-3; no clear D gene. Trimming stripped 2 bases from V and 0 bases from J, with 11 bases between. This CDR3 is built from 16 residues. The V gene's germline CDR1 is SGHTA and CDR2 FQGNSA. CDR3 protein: CASSLTRGVSGNTIYF. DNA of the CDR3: TGTGCCAGCAGCTTAACTCGGGGAGTCTCTGGAAACACCATATATTTT.

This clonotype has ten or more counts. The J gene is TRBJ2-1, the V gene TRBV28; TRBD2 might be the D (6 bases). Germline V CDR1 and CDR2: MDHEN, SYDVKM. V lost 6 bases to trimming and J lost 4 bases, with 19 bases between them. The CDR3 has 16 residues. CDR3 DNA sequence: TGTGCCAGCAGACCTTCAGTAGCGGAGGGGTACAATGAGCAGTTCTTC. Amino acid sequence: CASRPSVAEGYNEQFF.

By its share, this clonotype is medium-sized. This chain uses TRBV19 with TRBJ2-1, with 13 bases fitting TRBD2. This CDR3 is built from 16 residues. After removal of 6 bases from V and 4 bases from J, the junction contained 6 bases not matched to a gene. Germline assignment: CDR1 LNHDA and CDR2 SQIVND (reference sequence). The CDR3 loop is CASRPPGLAGYNEQFF. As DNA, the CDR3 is TGTGCCAGTAGACCGCCGGGACTAGCGGGATACAATGAGCAGTTCTTC.

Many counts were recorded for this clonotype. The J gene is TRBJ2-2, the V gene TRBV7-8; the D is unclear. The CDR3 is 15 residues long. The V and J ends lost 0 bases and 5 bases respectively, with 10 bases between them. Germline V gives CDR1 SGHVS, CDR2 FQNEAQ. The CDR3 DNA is TGTGCCAGCAGCTTAGCCCGGGCCTCAACCGGGGAGCTGTTTTTT. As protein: CASSLARASTGELFF.

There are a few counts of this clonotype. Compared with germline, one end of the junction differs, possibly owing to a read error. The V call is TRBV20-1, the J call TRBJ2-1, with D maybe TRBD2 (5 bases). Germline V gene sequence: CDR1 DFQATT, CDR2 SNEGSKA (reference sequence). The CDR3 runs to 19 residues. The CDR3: CSGRDGLGLVKVSRDEQFF. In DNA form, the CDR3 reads TGCAGTGGTAGAGATGGACTCGGGCTAGTTAAAGTTTCCCGGGATGAGCAGTTCTTC.

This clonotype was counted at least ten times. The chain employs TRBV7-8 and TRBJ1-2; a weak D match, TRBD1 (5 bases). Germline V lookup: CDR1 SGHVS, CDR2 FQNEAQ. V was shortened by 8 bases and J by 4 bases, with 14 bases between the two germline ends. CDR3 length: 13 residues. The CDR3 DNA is TGTGCCAGCGGCCCGGGGCTCATCTATGGCTACACCTTC. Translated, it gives CASGPGLIYGYTF. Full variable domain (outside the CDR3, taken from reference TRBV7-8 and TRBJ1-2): GAGVSQSPRYKVAKRGQDVALRCDPISGHVSLFWYQQALGQGPEFLTYFQNEAQLDKSGLPSDRFFAERPEGSVSTLKIQRTQQEDSAVYLCASGPGLIYGYTFGSGTRLTVV.

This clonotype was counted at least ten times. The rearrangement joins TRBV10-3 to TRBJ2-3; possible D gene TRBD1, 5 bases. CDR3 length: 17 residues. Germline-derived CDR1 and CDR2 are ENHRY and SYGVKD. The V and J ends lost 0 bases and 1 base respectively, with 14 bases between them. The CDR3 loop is CAISESQGISGTDTQYF. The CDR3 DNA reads TGTGCCATCAGTGAGTCTCAGGGAATCTCCGGCACAGATACGCAGTATTTT.

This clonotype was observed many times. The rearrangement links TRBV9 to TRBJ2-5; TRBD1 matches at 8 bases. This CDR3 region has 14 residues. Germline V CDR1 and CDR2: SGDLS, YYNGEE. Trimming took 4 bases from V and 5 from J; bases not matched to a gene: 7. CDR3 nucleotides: TGTGCCAGCAGCCCAAGGACAGGGCGGGAGACCCAGTACTTC. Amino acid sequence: CASSPRTGRETQYF.

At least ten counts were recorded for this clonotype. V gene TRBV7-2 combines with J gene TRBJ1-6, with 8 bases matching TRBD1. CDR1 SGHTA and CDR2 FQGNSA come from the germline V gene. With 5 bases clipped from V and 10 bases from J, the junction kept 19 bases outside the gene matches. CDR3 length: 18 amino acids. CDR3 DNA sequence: TGTGCCAGCAGCGTAGGGGCCTTTACAGGGGGAAGACGCTCACCCCTCCACTTT. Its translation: CASSVGAFTGGRRSPLHF.

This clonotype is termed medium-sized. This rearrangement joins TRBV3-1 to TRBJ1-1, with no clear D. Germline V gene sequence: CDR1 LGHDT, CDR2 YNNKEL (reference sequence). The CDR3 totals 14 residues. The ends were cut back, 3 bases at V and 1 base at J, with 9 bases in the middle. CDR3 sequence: CASSHAGGNTEAFF. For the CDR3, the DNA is TGTGCCAGCAGCCATGCTGGTGGGAACACTGAAGCTTTCTTT.

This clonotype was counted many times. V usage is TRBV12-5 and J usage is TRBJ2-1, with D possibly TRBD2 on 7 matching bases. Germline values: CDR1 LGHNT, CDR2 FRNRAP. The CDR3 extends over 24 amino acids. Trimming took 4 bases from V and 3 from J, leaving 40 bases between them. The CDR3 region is CASGSKGVGVGARAGLPGYNEQFF. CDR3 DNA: TGTGCTAGTGGTTCCAAGGGTGTCGGGGTGGGGGCGCGAGCGGGACTGCCGGGCTACAATGAGCAGTTCTTC.

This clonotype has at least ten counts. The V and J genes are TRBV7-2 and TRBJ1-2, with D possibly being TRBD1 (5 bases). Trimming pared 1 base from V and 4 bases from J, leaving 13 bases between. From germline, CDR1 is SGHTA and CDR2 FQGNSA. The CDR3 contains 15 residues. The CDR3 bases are TGTGCCAGCAGCTTAGAGGCCAGGGTGATCTATGGCTACACCTTC. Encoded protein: CASSLEARVIYGYTF.

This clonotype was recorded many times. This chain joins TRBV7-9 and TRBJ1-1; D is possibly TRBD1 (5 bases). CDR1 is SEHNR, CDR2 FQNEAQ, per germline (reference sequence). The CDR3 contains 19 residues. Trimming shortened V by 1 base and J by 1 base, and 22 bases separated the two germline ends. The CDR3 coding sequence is TGTGCCAGCAGCTTAGTTTTTAGTTTCTCTGGGGGGGAGAACACTGAAGCTTTCTTT. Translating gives CASSLVFSFSGGENTEAFF.

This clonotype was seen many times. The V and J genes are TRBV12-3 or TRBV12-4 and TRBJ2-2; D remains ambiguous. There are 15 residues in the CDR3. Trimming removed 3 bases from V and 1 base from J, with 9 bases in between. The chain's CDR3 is CASSLVLGNTGELFF. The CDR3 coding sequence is TGTGCCAGCAGTTTGGTCTTGGGGAACACCGGGGAGCTGTTTTTT.

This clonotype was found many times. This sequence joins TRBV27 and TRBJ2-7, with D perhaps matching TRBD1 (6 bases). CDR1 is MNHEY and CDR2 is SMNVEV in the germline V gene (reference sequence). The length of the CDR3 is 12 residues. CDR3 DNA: TGTGCTGCAGGGGCAGCCTTCGACGAGCAGTACTTC. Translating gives CAAGAAFDEQYF.

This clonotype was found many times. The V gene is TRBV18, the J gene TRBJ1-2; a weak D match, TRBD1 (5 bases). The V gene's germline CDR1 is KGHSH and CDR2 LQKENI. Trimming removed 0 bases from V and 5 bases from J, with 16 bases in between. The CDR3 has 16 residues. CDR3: CASSPPAAPGAYGYTF. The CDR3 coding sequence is TGTGCCAGCTCACCACCCGCGGCTCCCGGGGCTTATGGCTACACCTTC.

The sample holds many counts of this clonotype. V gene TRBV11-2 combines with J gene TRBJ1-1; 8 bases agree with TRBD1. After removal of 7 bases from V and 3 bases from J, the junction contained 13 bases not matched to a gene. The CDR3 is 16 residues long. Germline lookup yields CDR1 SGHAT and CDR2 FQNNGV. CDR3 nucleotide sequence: TGTGCCAGCAACAGGGGGGGCGGGGCCTCGGACACTGAAGCTTTCTTT. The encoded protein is CASNRGGGASDTEAFF.

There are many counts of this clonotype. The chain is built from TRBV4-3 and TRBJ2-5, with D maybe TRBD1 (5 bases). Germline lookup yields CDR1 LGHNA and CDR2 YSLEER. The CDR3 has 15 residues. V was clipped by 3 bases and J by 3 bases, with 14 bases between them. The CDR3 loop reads CASSHSTVGEETQYF. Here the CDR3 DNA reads TGCGCCAGCAGCCATTCTACCGTAGGGGAAGAGACCCAGTACTTC.

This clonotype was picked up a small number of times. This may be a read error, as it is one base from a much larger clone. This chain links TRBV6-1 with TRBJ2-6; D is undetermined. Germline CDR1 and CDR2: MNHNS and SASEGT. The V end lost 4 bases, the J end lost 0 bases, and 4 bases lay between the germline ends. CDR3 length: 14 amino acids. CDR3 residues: CASSVCSGANVLTF. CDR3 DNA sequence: TGTGCCAGCAGTGTCTGCTCTGGGGCCAACGTCCTGACTTTC.

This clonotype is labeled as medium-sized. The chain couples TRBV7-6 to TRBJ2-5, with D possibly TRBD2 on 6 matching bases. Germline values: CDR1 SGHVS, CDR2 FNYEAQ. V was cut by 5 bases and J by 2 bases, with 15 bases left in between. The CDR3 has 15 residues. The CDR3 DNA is TGTGCCAGCAGCCAACCGGGACTTTCACAAGAGACCCAGTACTTC. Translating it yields CASSQPGLSQETQYF.

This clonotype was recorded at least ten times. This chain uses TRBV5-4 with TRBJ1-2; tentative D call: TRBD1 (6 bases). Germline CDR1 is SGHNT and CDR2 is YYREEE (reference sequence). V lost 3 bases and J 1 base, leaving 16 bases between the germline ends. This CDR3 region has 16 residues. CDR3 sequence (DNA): TGTGCCAGCAGCTCCGGGGGCAGGCTCCGTAACTATGGCTACACCTTC. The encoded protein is CASSSGGRLRNYGYTF.

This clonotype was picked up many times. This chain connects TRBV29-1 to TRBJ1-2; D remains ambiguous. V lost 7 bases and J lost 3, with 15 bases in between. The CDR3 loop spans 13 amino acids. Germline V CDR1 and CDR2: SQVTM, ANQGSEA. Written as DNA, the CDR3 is TGCAGCGCCGAACCCCCAGACCACTATGGCTACACCTTC. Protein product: CSAEPPDHYGYTF.

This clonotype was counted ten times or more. The CDR3 loop reads CASSFGLAGATDTQYF. The CDR3 nucleotides are TGTGCCAGCAGCTTCGGACTAGCGGGAGCGACAGATACGCAGTATTTT. The chain recombines TRBV7-2 with TRBJ2-3; TRBD2 aligns across 13 bases. V trimming: 3 bases; J trimming: 3 bases; junction bases outside the gene matches: 3. The length of the CDR3 is 16 residues. The germline gives CDR1 SGHTA, CDR2 FQGNSA.